This TCR beta chain is from a study of T cell changes during pregnancy in multiple sclerosis. This table comes from immunoSEQ multiplex PCR, and its TCRdb copy is limited to in-frame clones, with some not included. The data hold 55,000 or so clones, with roughly 90% observed a single time. V trimming: 8 bases; J trimming: 0 bases; junction bases outside the gene matches: 5. This CDR3 spans 14 amino acids. CDR1 MNHNS and CDR2 SASEGT come from the germline V gene. The genes are TRBV6-1 and TRBJ1-1; 8 bases line up with TRBD1. The input for sequencing was CD4+ T cells from peripheral blood mononuclear cells, taken after pregnancy. The sequence was collected from a female donor with multiple sclerosis, enrolled in a pregnancy study. This chain's CDR3 is CASPGQGMNTEAFF. The DNA for the CDR3 is TGTGCCAGCCCTGGACAGGGTATGAACACTGAAGCTTTCTTT.